A selection of T cell receptor beta chains follows, all from one sample in a study of CDR3 diversity in severe acne. TCRdb passed the PCR reads through MiXCR, listing each CDR3 protein once. Of roughly 100,000 distinct CDR3 sequences detected, about half appear once; the ten largest clones hold roughly an eighth. The sample taken for sequencing was blood. The origin of the receptors is a male donor with acne. Each CDR3 is given with its conserved first and last residue. Each record gives: J gene, clone size, D gene, V gene, CDR3 DNA, CDR3 protein. The D gene is left open where the match is weak. The size of a clone is reported for some rows only, either as once, few or many, or as a class for expanded clones.

>TRBJ2-1|many|-|TRBV2
TGTGCCAGATCGACAGGAAACTACAATGAGCAGTTCTTC
CARSTGNYNEQFF
>TRBJ2-2|-|TRBD1|TRBV7-2
TGTGCCAGCAGCCGGGACAGGCGCAACACCGGGGAGCTGTTTTTT
CASSRDRRNTGELFF
>TRBJ2-5|-|TRBD2|TRBV5-1
TGCGCCAGCAGCTTGGGGGCTAGCGGTATCCAAGAGACCCAGTACTTC
CASSLGASGIQETQYF
>TRBJ1-2|-|TRBD1|TRBV13
TGTGCCAGCAGCCGCGACAGGGGCATGACTGGCTACACCTTC
CASSRDRGMTGYTF
>TRBJ1-5|-|-|TRBV11-3
TGTGCCAGCAGCTTAGATCGTGGGCTGAATCAGCCCCAGCATTTT
CASSLDRGLNQPQHF
>TRBJ1-1|-|-|TRBV29-1
TGCAGCGTTGTAGGCAGGGGTGCTGGTAACACTGAAGCTTTCTTT
CSVVGRGAGNTEAFF
>TRBJ2-2|-|-|TRBV13
TGCGCCAGCAGATCCTTCGGCAACGCGAACACCGGGGAGCTGTTTTTT
CASRSFGNANTGELFF
>TRBJ1-1|-|-|TRBV2
TGTGCCAGCAGTCCCTACCCCCTGGCCAGTTCGAACACTGAAGCTTTCTTT
CASSPYPLASSNTEAFF
>TRBJ2-7|-|TRBD1|TRBV25-1
TGTGCCAGCAGCGAACCCGGCTTTTACGGACAGGGTGACGAGCAGTACTTC
CASSEPGFYGQGDEQYF
>TRBJ2-7|-|-|TRBV25-1
TGTGCCAGCAGTGAATCGGGTGCCTACACAATCGAGCAGTACTTC
CASSESGAYTIEQYF
>TRBJ1-5|few|-|TRBV25-1
TGTGCCAGCAGTGCACATGGGAATCAGCCCCAGCATTTT
CASSAHGNQPQHF
>TRBJ2-5|few|TRBD2|TRBV20-1
TGCAGTGCTAGTTGGACTAGTCAAGAGACCCAGTACTTC
CSASWTSQETQYF
>TRBJ2-5|-|TRBD1|TRBV29-1
TGCAGCGTTGACTTGGACACAGGGGGGTACCAAGAGACCCAGTACTTC
CSVDLDTGGYQETQYF
>TRBJ1-2|few|-|TRBV20-1
TGCAGTGCTAGGGGGGGGGCTACCCCGAGCGGCTACACCTTC
CSARGGATPSGYTF
>TRBJ1-2|-|-|TRBV25-1
TGTGCCAGCCGGCAGACTTATGGCTACACCTTC
CASRQTYGYTF
>TRBJ1-1|-|-|TRBV19
TGTGCCAGTAGTGTTCGGTCCCAGTACACTATGAACACTGAAGCTTTCTTT
CASSVRSQYTMNTEAFF
>TRBJ2-7|-|-|TRBV29-1
TGCAGCGTTGCGGCTGGAGTCTCCTACGAGCAGTACTTC
CSVAAGVSYEQYF
>TRBJ1-1|many|-|TRBV5-8
TGTGCCAGCCGCAGAGCCCAGGACCTAAGAGCTTTCTTT
CASRRAQDLRAFF
>TRBJ1-2|-|-|TRBV9
TGTGCCAGCAGCCCCGCTTCACTAGCGGGAGGCACGGGCTACACCTTC
CASSPASLAGGTGYTF
>TRBJ2-5|-|-|TRBV24-1
TGTGCCACCAGGCAAGTAGGGGAAGAGACCCAGTACTTC
CATRQVGEETQYF
>TRBJ2-7|few|TRBD1|TRBV4-3
TGCGCCAGCAGCCAAGGGACAGGGACCTACGAGCAGTACTTC
CASSQGTGTYEQYF
>TRBJ2-7|-|-|TRBV5-1
TGCGCCAGCACCCCCAGGTCTAGTCAGCAGTTATCCAACGAGCAGTACTTC
CASTPRSSQQLSNEQYF
>TRBJ1-5|many|-|TRBV7-2
TGTGCCAGCAGCCGGGTCGCTTTAGGGCCCCAGCATTTT
CASSRVALGPQHF
>TRBJ1-5|few|TRBD1|TRBV24-1
TGTGCCACCAGTGATCGCGACAGGGCTAGCAATCAGCCCCAGCATTTT
CATSDRDRASNQPQHF
>TRBJ2-2|-|-|TRBV30
TGTGCCTGGAGCGGTTCTTTCAGCGGGGAGCTGTTTTTT
CAWSGSFSGELFF
>TRBJ2-3|-|TRBD2|TRBV7-6
TGTGCCAGCAGCTGGACTAGCAGTAGCACAGATACGCAGTATTTT
CASSWTSSSTDTQYF
>TRBJ1-1|once|-|TRBV10-3
TGTGCCATCAGCAAGCCGGGGACTGAAGCTTTCTTT
CAISKPGTEAFF
>TRBJ2-7|-|-|TRBV3-2
TGTGCCAGCAGCCCTTGGACAGGACTCTACGAGCAGTACTTC
CASSPWTGLYEQYF
>TRBJ1-2|-|-|TRBV6-4
TGTGCCAGCAGTGTTCCAGCTAACTATGGCTACACCTTC
CASSVPANYGYTF
>TRBJ2-7|-|-|TRBV29-1
TGCAGCGTTTCCTTTACAGAGTACGAGCAGTACTTC
CSVSFTEYEQYF
>TRBJ2-2|-|-|TRBV19
TGTGCCAGTAAGCCTTCGGCTAGCTGCACCGGGGAGCTGTTTTTT
CASKPSASCTGELFF
>TRBJ2-7|-|TRBD2|TRBV2
TGTGCCAGCAGCTTCAGCGGGAGTAACGAGCAGTACTTC
CASSFSGSNEQYF
>TRBJ1-6|few|TRBD1|TRBV4-1
TGCGCCAGCAGCCAAGGACAGGGGACTTCACCCCTCCACTTT
CASSQGQGTSPLHF
>TRBJ2-2|-|TRBD1|TRBV20-1
TGCAGTGCTAGAGATCCGGGACAGGGGACCGGGGAGCTGTTTTTT
CSARDPGQGTGELFF
>TRBJ2-1|-|-|TRBV20-1
TGCAGTGCCAGCCGTCTAGCTTCCCGCAATGAGCAGTTCTTC
CSASRLASRNEQFF
>TRBJ2-2|many|TRBD1|TRBV20-1
TGCAGTGCTAGGGGGGACAGGGCGGGCACCGGGGAGCTGTTTTTT
CSARGDRAGTGELFF
>TRBJ2-7|-|-|TRBV7-9
TGTGCCAGCCGAGTTGGAGGTTACGAGCAGTACTTC
CASRVGGYEQYF
>TRBJ2-5|few|TRBD2|TRBV5-5
TGTGCCAGCAGCTTGGGACTAGCGGGAGACCCTGAGACCCAGTACTTC
CASSLGLAGDPETQYF
>TRBJ2-5|many|TRBD2|TRBV9
TGTGCCAGCAGCGTAGGCGGGGGGGCCGGAGAGACCCAGTACTTC
CASSVGGGAGETQYF
>TRBJ2-1|-|TRBD1|TRBV6-5
TGTGCCAGCAGCCCCGGGACAGGAGCCTACAATGAGCAGTTCTTC
CASSPGTGAYNEQFF
>TRBJ2-7|few|TRBD1|TRBV27
TGTGCCAGTCGGGACAGGGCCTGCGAGCAGTACTTC
CASRDRACEQYF
>TRBJ1-1|-|-|TRBV5-5
TGTGCCAGCAGCTTGGGGTACGGGGGCGGTGAAGCTTTCTTT
CASSLGYGGGEAFF